This entry lists 30 T cell receptor beta chains sequenced from one sample in a study of tumor-infiltrating lymphocytes in glioblastoma multiforme. Multiple V-beta primers and a C-beta primer amplified TCRB from RNA. TCRdb independently ran MiXCR on the multiplex PCR reads; one entry per CDR3 protein. This table holds about 32,000 distinct CDR3 sequences, 50% to 75% found once. The sample comprised brain tumor tissue. These receptors were taken from a male donor with glioblastoma.

This clonotype was recorded a few times. The chain couples TRBV6-1 to TRBJ2-2; D is unresolved. The CDR3 has 15 residues. Deletions cut 4 bases from V and 4 bases from J, with 13 bases between. Germline CDR1 is MNHNS and CDR2 is SASEGT. The CDR3 is CASSVQAAPTGELFF. The CDR3 nucleotides are TGTGCCAGCAGTGTGCAGGCAGCCCCCACCGGGGAGCTGTTTTTT.

As for this clonotype: One end of the junction varies from germline; a read error may be responsible. V and J are TRBV11-1 and TRBJ2-7, with D perhaps assigned TRBD1 or TRBD2 (5 bases each). This CDR3 comprises 14 residues. CDR1 and CDR2 from the germline V gene are SGHAT and FQDESV (reference sequence). The CDR3 bases are TGTGTCAGCAGCTTGGGGACGCATACCTACGCGCAATACTTC. Protein: CVSSLGTHTYAQYF. Using reference TRBV11-1 and TRBJ2-7 for the parts outside the CDR3, the full variable domain is EAEVAQSPRYKITEKSQAVAFWCDPISGHATLYWYRQILGQGPELLVQFQDESVVDDSQLPKDRFSAERLKGVDSTLKIQPAELGDSAMYLCVSSLGTHTYAQYFGPGTRLTVT.

With respect to this clonotype: The CDR3 carries no conserved terminal phenylalanine or tryptophan, so it likely arises from a read error. The chain has TRBV20-1 and TRBJ2-1; 10 nucleotides match TRBD2. The CDR3 totals 15 residues. V shed 6 bases and J 3 bases; nucleotides not matched to a gene: 8. CDR1 is DFQATT, CDR2 SNEGSKA, per germline (reference sequence). CDR3 sequence (DNA): TGCAGTGCCGAGTGCGGGACTAGCGACTACAATGAGCAGTTCCCC. Amino acids: CSAECGTSDYNEQFP.

By sample fraction, this clonotype is medium-sized. The chain has TRBV11-2 and TRBJ1-1, with TRBD1 identical over 8 bases. There are 15 residues in the CDR3. The germline CDR1 and CDR2 sequences are SGHAT and FQNNGV. V shed 1 base, J shed 1 base, and the junction held 2 bases outside the gene matches. DNA for the CDR3: TGTGCCAGCAGCTTAGGACAGGGGAGGAACACTGAAGCTTTCTTT. Its translation: CASSLGQGRNTEAFF.

The rearrangement uses TRBV20-1 and TRBJ2-7; 7 bases map to TRBD2. The junction had 5 bases not matched to a gene; V was cut back by 3 bases and J by 6 bases. The CDR3 extends over 12 amino acids. Germline V CDR1 and CDR2: DFQATT, SNEGSKA (reference sequence). The CDR3 region has the DNA TGCAGTGCTAGGGACGGGAGGCCCGAGCAGTACTTC. Translating it yields CSARDGRPEQYF.

Comment on this clonotype: A junction boundary mismatches the germline segment, possibly from a read error. The chain combines TRBV28 with TRBJ1-4; D gene ambiguous. CDR1 is MDHEN and CDR2 is SYDVKM in the germline V gene. This CDR3 comprises 16 residues. This chain's CDR3 is CVSSFRTVTTNEKLFF. The CDR3, as DNA: TGTGTCAGCAGTTTCCGGACCGTTACAACTAATGAAAAACTGTTTTTT. Looking up the rest from reference TRBV28 and TRBJ1-4 gives the full variable domain: DVKVTQSSRYLVKRTGEKVFLECVQDMDHENMFWYRQDPGLGLRLIYFSYDVKMKEKGDIPEGYSVSREKKERFSLILESASTNQTSMYLCVSSFRTVTTNEKLFFGSGTQLSVL.

This clonotype has a handful of counts. This chain's CDR3 is CASSEGPGQSSKETQYF. The CDR3 DNA is TGTGCCAGCAGTGAAGGTCCGGGACAGTCCTCAAAAGAGACCCAGTACTTC. This chain connects TRBV25-1 to TRBJ2-5; 7 bases fit TRBD1. Germline trimming cut 2 bases from V and 3 bases from J; bases unmatched to any gene: 12. The CDR3 runs to 17 residues. The germline gives CDR1 MGHDK, CDR2 SYGVNS.

Remarks on this clonotype: The final CDR3 position lacks the conserved phenylalanine or tryptophan, pointing to a likely read error. The limits of the CDR3 on the DNA are not certain, so only TCRdb's listed CDR3 is given. The chain has TRBV13 and TRBJ2-1; the table's TRBD1 call for D was not verified on the DNA. 12 amino acids form the CDR3, both terminal residues included. Germline values: CDR1 PRHDT, CDR2 FYEKMQ (reference sequence). The CDR3 spells CASSVSGTEQSL.

The chain recombines TRBV29-1 with TRBJ1-2; 11 bases align to TRBD1. After removal of 6 bases from V and 8 bases from J, the junction contained 11 bases not matched to a gene. The CDR3 has 14 amino acids. Germline V lookup: CDR1 SQVTM, CDR2 ANQGSEA. CDR3 sequence: CSVTGTGGSNGYTF. CDR3 nucleotides: TGCAGCGTGACCGGGACAGGGGGGAGCAACGGCTACACCTTC.

Comment on this clonotype: An end of the junction differs from the germline gene, which may be a read error. The chain employs TRBV12-3 or TRBV12-4 and TRBJ2-3; no clear D. The CDR3 length is 12 residues. Here the CDR3 DNA reads TGTGCCAGCAGCGAGATGTTCGATACGCGGTATTTT. Protein sequence: CASSEMFDTRYF.

This clonotype was detected a few times. V gene TRBV20-1 combines with J gene TRBJ2-1; no definite D call. The germline gives CDR1 DFQATT, CDR2 SNEGSKA (reference sequence). This CDR3 has 11 residues. V shed 3 bases and J shed 10 bases, with 10 bases lying between them. In nucleotides, the CDR3 is TGCAGTGCTAGCTCACTTCAGGAGCAGTTCTTC. Translating it yields CSASSLQEQFF.

This clonotype was detected ten times or more. The chain has TRBV6-1 and TRBJ2-2; D is possibly TRBD1 or TRBD2 (5 bases each). Trimming took 1 base from V and 3 from J, leaving 6 bases between them. The CDR3 extends over 14 amino acids. Germline V gene sequence: CDR1 MNHNS, CDR2 SASEGT. Written as DNA, the CDR3 is TGTGCCAGCAGTGAAGTGGGGGACACCGGGGAGCTGTTTTTT. Its translation is CASSEVGDTGELFF.

CDR3 sequence: CASKRDYGYTF. In nucleotides, the CDR3 is TGTGCCAGCAAGAGGGATTATGGCTACACCTTC. This chain connects TRBV28 to TRBJ1-2; D is ambiguous. V dropped 7 bases and J dropped 5 bases, with 8 bases sitting between them. Germline V CDR1 and CDR2: MDHEN, SYDVKM. This CDR3 contains 11 residues.

On this clonotype: This may be a read error, as it is one base from a much larger clone. The chain links TRBV7-9 to TRBJ1-1; 9 bases fit TRBD1. The CDR3 is made up of 14 amino acids. Trimming cost V 1 base and J 6 bases; bases outside gene matches: 3. CDR1 and CDR2 from the germline V gene are SEHNR and FQNEAQ (reference sequence). CDR3 DNA: TGTGCCAGCAGCTTAGGGACAGGGGCCGCTGAAGCTTTCTTT. Translated, it gives CASSLGTGAAEAFF.

Comments on this clonotype: A much larger clone lies one base from this, so it may be a read error. The rearrangement joins TRBV10-2 to TRBJ2-7, with TRBD2 matching over 9 bases. Germline V CDR1 and CDR2: WSHSY, SAAADI. The CDR3 has 13 residues. V lost 7 bases, J lost 6 bases, and 7 bases stayed unmatched. Here the CDR3 DNA reads TGCGCCAGCACTCTGCGGGAGGGTGGCGAGCAGTACTTC. It yields the protein CASTLREGGEQYF.

This sequence joins TRBV29-1 and TRBJ2-3, with D maybe TRBD1 (5 bases). This CDR3 region has 14 residues. The ends were cut back, 4 bases at V and 2 bases at J, with 13 bases in the middle. Germline V lookup: CDR1 SQVTM, CDR2 ANQGSEA. CDR3 bases: TGCAGCGTTGGTATAAGGGGTGTCACAGATACGCAGTATTTT. This encodes CSVGIRGVTDTQYF.

For this clonotype: A much bigger clone sits one base away, suggesting this may be a read error. This chain connects TRBV5-5 to TRBJ1-5; D possibly corresponds to TRBD1 (5 bases). This CDR3 comprises 14 residues. Germline values: CDR1 SGHKS, CDR2 YYEKEE (reference sequence). The CDR3 bases are TGTGCCAGCAGCTTTGGGGACGCGAAGGGGCCCCAGCGTTTT. This codes for CASSFGDAKGPQRF.

A note on this clonotype: Since no conserved phenylalanine or tryptophan closes the CDR3, a read error is the likely cause. The chain couples TRBV20-1 to TRBJ1-6, with TRBD1 identical over 8 bases. V shed 7 bases, J shed 1 base, and the junction held 9 bases outside the gene matches. The CDR3 extends over 16 amino acids. Germline CDR1 DFQATT, CDR2 SNEGSKA (reference sequence). Written as DNA, the CDR3 is TGCAGTGTTAATCAGGGGGCCAGGTCCTATAATTCACCCCTCCACTCT. Translation: CSVNQGARSYNSPLHS.

With regard to this clonotype: The junction shows a germline mismatch at one end, possibly a read error. The gene calls are TRBV29-1 and TRBJ2-7, with 7 bases aligning to TRBD1. The germline V gene encodes CDR1 SQVTM and CDR2 ANQGSEA. The CDR3 covers 13 residues. CDR3 nucleotides: TGCAGCGTTGTCCCAGGGGGATCCTACGGGCAGTACTTC. Protein sequence: CSVVPGGSYGQYF.

This rearrangement joins TRBV6-5 to TRBJ2-1; D possibly corresponds to TRBD2 (6 bases). This CDR3 spans 15 amino acids. Germline CDR1 MNHEY, CDR2 SVGAGI. Trimming shortened V by 5 bases and J by 0 bases, and 11 bases separated the two germline ends. The CDR3 protein is CASSRDGSSYNEQFF. In nucleotides, the CDR3 is TGTGCCAGCAGTCGGGACGGGAGCTCCTACAATGAGCAGTTCTTC.

The chain links TRBV20-1 to TRBJ2-5; 8 bases line up with TRBD1. From germline, CDR1 is DFQATT and CDR2 SNEGSKA (reference sequence). V shed 6 bases and J 3 bases; nucleotides not matched to a gene: 12. The CDR3 is 15 amino acids. The CDR3 DNA reads TGCAGTGCGAGAAGACAGGGGTCGTACGAAGAGACCCAGTACTTC. Amino acid sequence: CSARRQGSYEETQYF.

The V call is TRBV20-1, the J call TRBJ2-3; D gene unclear. Germline V gene sequence: CDR1 DFQATT, CDR2 SNEGSKA (reference sequence). The V end lost 4 bases, the J end lost 7 bases, and 9 bases lay between the germline ends. This CDR3 has 11 residues. The CDR3, as DNA: TGCAGTGCTAAAGTGGGAAATACGCAGTATTTT. Protein product: CSAKVGNTQYF.

In regard to this clonotype: Sequence at one end of the junction differs from germline and may be a read error. This sequence joins TRBV12-5 and TRBJ2-3; 8 bases line up with TRBD1. The CDR3 extends over 15 amino acids. Germline-derived CDR1 and CDR2 are LGHNT and FRNRAP. CDR3 DNA sequence: TGTGCAAGTGGTTTGGAGACAGGGGTAGCAGATACGCAGTATTTT. Residues: CASGLETGVADTQYF. The full variable domain, rest sourced from reference TRBV12-5 and TRBJ2-3, is DARVTQTPRHKVTEMGQEVTMRCQPILGHNTVFWYRQTMMQGLELLAYFRNRAPLDDSGMPKDRFSAEMPDATLATLKIQPSEPRDSAVYFCASGLETGVADTQYFGPGTRLTVL.

Many counts were recorded for this clonotype. The junction departs from the called germline gene at one end, perhaps through a read error. J is TRBJ2-1 and V is TRBV7-9; TRBD2 aligns across 9 bases. CDR1 is SEHNR and CDR2 is FQNEAQ in the germline V gene (reference sequence). CDR3 length: 17 residues. CDR3 in amino acids: CASSLNGLANSYDEQFF. CDR3 nucleotides: TGTGCCAGCAGCTTAAATGGACTAGCGAACTCCTACGATGAGCAGTTCTTC.

A remark on this clonotype: Since the CDR3 does not end with the conserved phenylalanine or tryptophan, this likely comes from a read error. The chain has TRBV6-2 or TRBV6-3 and TRBJ2-7; D call uncertain. Trimming took off 6 bases at V and 2 bases at J, with 8 bases between the two ends. Germline assignment: CDR1 MNHEY and CDR2 SVGEGT. CDR3 length: 12 amino acids. The CDR3 DNA reads TGTGCCAGCAGCGATTTTACCTACGAGCAGTACCTC. Translated, it gives CASSDFTYEQYL.

The rearrangement joins TRBV20-1 to TRBJ2-4, with 11 bases fitting TRBD2. Germline values: CDR1 DFQATT, CDR2 SNEGSKA (reference sequence). The CDR3 is 15 amino acids. V was clipped by 7 bases and J by 6 bases; unmatched bases: 11. The CDR3 region is CSVPTSGSSGNIQYF. The CDR3 region has the DNA TGCAGTGTTCCCACTAGCGGGAGTTCGGGAAACATTCAGTACTTC.

In this sample, this clonotype turned up a few times. The chain joins TRBV5-1 to TRBJ2-7; 8 nucleotides align to TRBD2. Trimming removed 1 base from V and 2 bases from J; junction bases left unmatched: 8. Germline lookup yields CDR1 SGHRS and CDR2 YFSETQ. The CDR3 loop spans 16 amino acids. The CDR3 nucleotides read TGCGCCAGCAGCTTGAGTAGCGGGGCACAGACCTACGAGCAGTACTTC. It encodes CASSLSSGAQTYEQYF.

For this clonotype: The conserved closing phenylalanine or tryptophan is absent in this CDR3, likely reflecting a read error. The limits of the CDR3 on the DNA are not certain, so only TCRdb's listed CDR3 is given. The chain links TRBV20-1 to TRBJ2-1. Germline-derived CDR1 and CDR2 are DFQATT and SNEGSKA (reference sequence). The CDR3 is 10 residues long, ends included. CDR3 in amino acids: CSAPWHVWRV.

Comment on this clonotype: At one of its ends the junction is not consistent with the germline gene, which may arise from a read error. The chain has TRBV11-3 and TRBJ2-2; TRBD1 or TRBD2 may be the D gene (6 bases each). Germline V gene lookup returns CDR1 SGHNT and CDR2 YENEEA. The CDR3 has 13 residues. This chain's CDR3 is CARSRRDTGGLFF. Here the CDR3 DNA reads TGTGCAAGGTCCCGGAGGGACACCGGGGGGCTGTTTTTT.

Concerning this clonotype itself: Without the conserved terminal phenylalanine or tryptophan, this CDR3 likely stems from a read error. V is TRBV6-1 and J is TRBJ1-1; no reliable D call. The CDR3 contains 12 residues. Trimming pared 6 bases from V and 4 bases from J, leaving 9 bases between. Germline V gene lookup returns CDR1 MNHNS and CDR2 SASEGT. CDR3 sequence reads: CASSAVCTEAFS. CDR3 sequence (DNA): TGTGCCAGCAGCGCGGTATGCACTGAAGCTTTCTCT.